Given below is one T cell receptor beta chain in context. No antigen is known for it. There are 16 residues in the CDR3. V lost 1 base to trimming and J lost 0 bases, with 9 bases between them. Germline V gives CDR1 SEHNR, CDR2 FQNEAQ (reference sequence). TCRdb's table, derived via immunoSEQ multiplex PCR, lists solely in-frame clones and lacks some. The table includes about 120,000 clones, approximately 90% detected once. This specimen belongs to a study of PD-L1 blockade in urothelial cancer. The wider study: Once treatment had started, blood was analyzed at 3 weeks (second dose) and again at 6 weeks. Blood samples had a median of around 150,000 T cells.

Study-wide points: Tumor-associated TCR clones expanded more in blood at 3 weeks in patients with durable benefit.

Time point in this sample: peripheral blood 6 weeks after treatment start. The gene calls are TRBV7-9 and TRBJ2-2; D ambiguous. Specimen: PBMCs, collected around atezolizumab (anti-PD-L1) treatment. This clonotype was sampled from a man between 60 and 75 years old with urothelial cancer. The CDR3 DNA reads TGTGCCAGCAGCTTAGGGTCAAGCGCGAACACCGGGGAGCTGTTTTTT. Translating gives CASSLGSSANTGELFF.